A selection of T cell receptor beta chains follows, all from one sample in a study of blood T cell repertoires in COVID-19. Using immunoSEQ multiplex PCR, the repertoire was profiled, and TCRdb retains in-frame clones only, with some absent. The table has about 310,000 clones, roughly 84% seen once. Specimen: peripheral blood. The receptors shown here come from a man aged 50-59 years with active or convalescent COVID-19. Both conserved end residues are part of each CDR3. D genes are given only for firm matches. Part of the rows lack a size; the others show once, few, many or a class for expanded clones.

clone size,D gene,V gene,J gene,CDR3 DNA,CDR3 protein
once,.,TRBV10-3,TRBJ2-5,TGTGCCATCAGTGAGCCCGAGGGGACCCAGTACTTC,CAISEPEGTQYF
.,.,TRBV5-4,TRBJ2-2,TGTGCCAGCAGTTCAGAGGTCGCGAACACCGGGGAGCTGTTTTTT,CASSSEVANTGELFF
.,.,TRBV19,TRBJ1-6,TGTGCCAGTAGCCTACCGAACCAATATAATTCACCCCTCCACTTT,CASSLPNQYNSPLHF
.,TRBD1,TRBV10-3,TRBJ1-1,TGTGCCATCAGCGCAGGGGGCGCGATCACTGAAGCTTTCTTT,CAISAGGAITEAFF
.,.,TRBV5-6,TRBJ2-2,TGTGCCAGCAGCTTGTGGAAAGCGGCGCGCACCGGGGAGCTGTTTTTT,CASSLWKAARTGELFF
.,.,TRBV18,TRBJ1-1,TGTGCCAGCTCACCACCGAGTTACACTGAAGCTTTCTTT,CASSPPSYTEAFF
.,TRBD1,TRBV4-3,TRBJ1-4,TGCGCCAGCAGTGTGGGACAGGGTTTTGGTGAAAAACTGTTTTTT,CASSVGQGFGEKLFF
.,.,TRBV18,TRBJ1-1,TGTGCCAGCTCACGAGAGCCCTCCACTAACGTAAACACTGAAGCTTTCTTT,CASSREPSTNVNTEAFF
.,.,TRBV21-1,TRBJ1-5,TGTGCCAGCAGCCTCACTCAGGGGATTAATCAGCCCCAGCATTTT,CASSLTQGINQPQHF
.,TRBD1,TRBV7-9,TRBJ2-7,TGTGCCAGCAGCGCGACAGGGTACGAGCAGTACTTC,CASSATGYEQYF
.,TRBD1,TRBV10-3,TRBJ2-1,TGTGCCATCAGTGAGTCTTCAAGGGGGCGTTACAATGAGCAGTTCTTC,CAISESSRGRYNEQFF
.,.,TRBV28,TRBJ1-1,TGTGCCAGCAAAAGGGAGTCGGGTGCTTTCTTT,CASKRESGAFF
.,.,TRBV27,TRBJ2-3,TGTGCCACCAACCTCCTTCGGGAGAAGATAACAGATACGCAGTATTTT,CATNLLREKITDTQYF
.,.,TRBV18,TRBJ2-7,TGTGCCAGCTCACCGTCCCAGGGGAGCTTCTACGAGCAGTACTTC,CASSPSQGSFYEQYF
.,.,TRBV10-3,TRBJ1-4,TGTGCCATCGGAATCAGGGGTGGCGAAAAACTGTTTTTT,CAIGIRGGEKLFF
once,TRBD1,TRBV5-1,TRBJ1-1,TGCGCCAGCAGTGAAAGGCTACCGGGACAGGGAGAAGGAGGGGTGGGAGCTTTCTTT,CASSERLPGQGEGGVGAFF
.,.,TRBV3-1/TRBV3-2,TRBJ2-1,TGTGCCAGCAGCCACGAGGGAAGATACAACAATGAGCAGTTCTTC,CASSHEGRYNNEQFF
.,TRBD1,TRBV6-5,TRBJ1-1,TGTGCCAGCAGACGACAGGGGGCTGAAGCTTTCTTT,CASRRQGAEAFF
.,.,TRBV5-1,TRBJ1-3,TGCGCCAGCAGTAGCGGTTCTGGAAACACCATATATTTT,CASSSGSGNTIYF
.,TRBD1,TRBV9,TRBJ1-2,TGTGCCAGCAGCGTAGAAGGGCAGGGGGGCTATGGCTACACCTTC,CASSVEGQGGYGYTF
.,.,TRBV19,TRBJ1-1,TGTGCCAGTAGTCAGGGTTGGAACACTGAAGCTTTCTTT,CASSQGWNTEAFF
.,.,TRBV5-6,TRBJ1-1,TGTGCCAGCAGCTTGGGGGCGTACACTGAAGCTTTCTTT,CASSLGAYTEAFF
.,TRBD1,TRBV9,TRBJ1-3,TGTGCCAGCAGCGAACCGACAGGGCTAAGGGGAAACACCATATATTTT,CASSEPTGLRGNTIYF
.,TRBD1,TRBV5-1,TRBJ2-7,TGCGCCAGCAGCCCTAGGGACAGGGGAGGCGAGCAGTACTTC,CASSPRDRGGEQYF
.,TRBD2,TRBV30,TRBJ2-3,TGTGCCTGGACTAGCGGGGTATCTAGCACAGATACGCAGTATTTT,CAWTSGVSSTDTQYF
.,.,TRBV25-1,TRBJ1-1,TGTGCCAGCAGTGTCCGGGAAGGGAACCTTATCCTTTTT,CASSVREGNLILF
.,.,TRBV6-4,TRBJ2-3,TGTGCCAGCAGTGACTCCTCCGGGGTGGGGACAGATACGCAGTATTTT,CASSDSSGVGTDTQYF
.,.,TRBV6-5,TRBJ1-1,TGTGCCAGCAGGTACGGAGGGGTTTCGGCTGAAGCTTTCTTT,CASRYGGVSAEAFF
.,.,TRBV23-1,TRBJ1-2,TGCGCCAGCAGTCGCCCAGGGGCCGGTGGCTACACCTTC,CASSRPGAGGYTF
once,TRBD2,TRBV28,TRBJ2-1,TGTGCCAGCAGTCCAAGGACTAGCGGGAGGATATACAATGAGCAGTTCTTC,CASSPRTSGRIYNEQFF
.,.,TRBV12-3/TRBV12-4,TRBJ2-1,TGTGCCAGCAGTTTGGGCAGGTACAATGAGCAGTTCTTC,CASSLGRYNEQFF
.,TRBD1,TRBV5-1,TRBJ2-7,TGCGCCAGCAGCTTGGATTTAGGGGGCGCATGGGCCTACGAGCAGTACTTC,CASSLDLGGAWAYEQYF
.,.,TRBV6-1,TRBJ1-6,TGTGCCAGCAGTGAACTTAGGAGCTCCTATAATTCACCCCTCCACTTT,CASSELRSSYNSPLHF
.,TRBD1,TRBV19,TRBJ1-5,TGTGCCAGTAGTATAGGGGACAGGGATAATCAGCCCCAGCATTTT,CASSIGDRDNQPQHF
.,.,TRBV27,TRBJ1-3,TGTGCCAGCAGTTTATCCGGGGAGTCATCTGGAAACACCATATATTTT,CASSLSGESSGNTIYF
.,.,TRBV15,TRBJ1-4,TGTGCCACCAGCAGTGTTCTTCAGGGGTTTTCTAATGAAAAACTGTTTTTT,CATSSVLQGFSNEKLFF
.,.,TRBV11-2,TRBJ1-1,TGTGCCAGCAGCGAGATCGCGACAGGAAAAACTGAAGCTTTCTTT,CASSEIATGKTEAFF
.,.,TRBV7-8,TRBJ1-5,TGTGCCAGCAGCTTAGACGCCGGGACCCGGGGGGATTTT,CASSLDAGTRGDF
.,.,TRBV13,TRBJ1-4,TGTGCCAGCAGCTTAGGACAGGGTTGGGGAAAACTGTTTTTT,CASSLGQGWGKLFF
.,TRBD2,TRBV7-2,TRBJ2-1,TGTGCCAGCAGCTTAGGACTAGCGGCCTACAATGAGCAGTTCTTC,CASSLGLAAYNEQFF
.,.,TRBV3-1/TRBV3-2,TRBJ1-2,TGTGCCAGCAGCCACCTGGACAGCTACTATGGCTACACCTTC,CASSHLDSYYGYTF
once,.,TRBV7-9,TRBJ2-5,TGTGCCAGCAGAGCCCGGACAACACAAGAGACCCAGTACTTC,CASRARTTQETQYF
.,TRBD1,TRBV12-3/TRBV12-4,TRBJ2-7,TGTGCCAGCAGAAGACAGGGGGCCTACGAGCAGTACTTC,CASRRQGAYEQYF
.,.,TRBV7-9,TRBJ2-7,TGTGCCAGCAGCCGGCCACTCCCCGGGGGAGAGCAGTACTTC,CASSRPLPGGEQYF
.,.,TRBV10-3,TRBJ1-4,TGTGCCATCAGTGAACAAGGAGCTAGTGCTTCAAATGAAAAACTGTTTTTT,CAISEQGASASNEKLFF
.,TRBD1,TRBV4-1,TRBJ1-4,TGCGCCAGCAGCCGGGGACAGGCGACGACTAATGAAAAACTGTTTTTT,CASSRGQATTNEKLFF
.,.,TRBV7-9,TRBJ1-5,TGTGCCAGCAGCGGGCCGCTTTCCCAACCTCATCAGCCCCAGCATTTT,CASSGPLSQPHQPQHF
.,TRBD1,TRBV30,TRBJ1-5,TGTGCCTGGAGTATGACAGGGGATCAGCCCCAGCATTTT,CAWSMTGDQPQHF
once,TRBD1,TRBV19,TRBJ1-1,TGTGCCAGTAGTATCACCGGGACAGAGAACACTGAAGCTTTCTTT,CASSITGTENTEAFF
.,.,TRBV5-1,TRBJ2-1,TGCGCCAGCAGCTTCCAGACAGGCTCCTACAATGAGCAGTTCTTC,CASSFQTGSYNEQFF
once,.,TRBV6-6,TRBJ1-3,TGTGCCAGCTCTAGGACAGTGGGCTCTGGAAACACCATATATTTT,CASSRTVGSGNTIYF
.,TRBD1,TRBV19,TRBJ1-1,TGTGCCAGCCTAGCCCAGGGGGCGAACACTGAAGCTTTCTTT,CASLAQGANTEAFF
.,TRBD1,TRBV19,TRBJ1-6,TGTGCCAGTAGTGCCGGACAGGGGACGGATTCACCCCTCCACTTT,CASSAGQGTDSPLHF
.,TRBD2,TRBV7-9,TRBJ2-3,TGTGCCAGCAGTCCTGGGGGGGTTTATACGCAGTATTTT,CASSPGGVYTQYF